Shown below are 3 T cell receptor beta chains from a single sample sequenced in a study of blood T cells in healthy people across ages (dated by TCRdb to about 2015). The receptor library was made with 5' RACE. Data came from an Illumina HiSeq 2500. The second PCR ran for roughly 7 to 11 cycles and used a J-beta primer mix along with a sample-barcoded 5' primer. The raw public data were reprocessed by TCRdb itself: fastp quality trimming at Q25, MiXCR clonotype calling, in-frame beta chains only. Identical CDR3 proteins give one entry, which carries the most common genes and DNA. The sample contains about 1.5 million distinct CDR3 sequences, approximately 39% of them found a single time. About 4% of the sample goes to the ten largest clones. The specimen sequenced was blood. These receptors were obtained from a woman aged 18-29 years in good health.

The V call is TRBV5-6, the J call TRBJ2-3; no clear D gene. Germline V lookup: CDR1 SGHDT, CDR2 YYEEEE. Deletions cut 4 bases from V and 0 bases from J, with 9 bases between. The CDR3 consists of 14 residues. CDR3 protein: CASSRYGSTDTQYF. CDR3 in DNA: TGTGCCAGCAGCCGATACGGTAGCACAGATACGCAGTATTTT.

This clonotype has a handful of counts. This rearrangement joins TRBV29-1 to TRBJ2-3; D not certain. Germline assignment: CDR1 SQVTM and CDR2 ANQGSEA. V lost 6 bases and J 6 bases, leaving 10 bases between the germline ends. The CDR3 contains 11 residues. This CDR3 is CSVELGDTQYF. DNA for the CDR3: TGCAGCGTGGAGCTCGGGGATACGCAGTATTTT.

The chain combines TRBV5-1 with TRBJ2-5; D is unclear. Looked up from germline, CDR1 is SGHRS and CDR2 is YFSETQ. The ends were cut back, 7 bases at V and 1 base at J, with 5 bases in the middle. This CDR3 region has 11 residues. The CDR3 loop is CASFPQETQYF. For the CDR3, the DNA is TGCGCCAGCTTCCCCCAAGAGACCCAGTACTTC. The full variable domain, in which reference TRBV5-1 and TRBJ2-5 provide the parts outside the CDR3, is KAGVTQTPRYLIKTRGQQVTLSCSPISGHRSVSWYQQTPGQGLQFLFEYFSETQRNKGNFPGRFSGRQFSNSRSEMNVSTLELGDSALYLCASFPQETQYFGPGTRLLVL.